The 9 T cell receptor beta chains below come from one sample, sequenced in a study of T cell clones after liver transplantation (dated by TCRdb to the late 2010s). The protocol used for the library was the immunoSEQ multiplex PCR assay. TCRdb retrieved this table from immuneACCESS and kept in-frame rearrangements only. Not all clones are present; in checked studies, unresolved V genes account for under half, and no reason is known for the remainder. The table for this sample lists 20,000 to 25,000 clones; roughly 80% of them were counted only once. The ten largest account for roughly a third of the sample. Sequenced material: CD8+ T cells from blood, taken more than 53 months after liver transplant. The receptors stem from a human patient who received a liver transplant. After a transplant, some of the T cells may come from the graft donor.

The chain is built from TRBV6-5 and TRBJ1-1; 9 bases are shared with TRBD1. The junction had 4 bases not matched to a gene; V was cut back by 6 bases and J by 5 bases. CDR3 length: 13 amino acids. Germline V gives CDR1 MNHEY, CDR2 SVGAGI. The DNA of the CDR3 is TGTGCCAGCAGGGCCGGGACAGGGACTGAAGCTTTCTTT. Its translation: CASRAGTGTEAFF.

The rearrangement links TRBV30 to TRBJ2-7, with D perhaps matching TRBD2 (5 bases). Trimming removed 4 bases at V and 4 bases at J, with 8 bases between. The CDR3 totals 11 residues. The germline CDR1 and CDR2 sequences are GTSNPN and SVGIG (reference sequence). CDR3 sequence reads: CAWNRGYEQYF. CDR3 coding DNA: TGTGCCTGGAATCGGGGTTACGAGCAGTACTTC.

This sequence joins TRBV30 and TRBJ2-1; the D call may be TRBD1 or TRBD2 (5 bases each). V dropped 1 base and J dropped 8 bases, with 18 bases sitting between them. CDR1 and CDR2 from the germline V gene are GTSNPN and SVGIG (reference sequence). CDR3 length: 15 residues. The CDR3 DNA sequence: TGTGCCTGGAGTGAGGGGCAGGGAGCCGGGGATGAGCAGTTCTTC. Translation: CAWSEGQGAGDEQFF.

This chain connects TRBV18 to TRBJ1-2; tentatively, D is TRBD1 (5 bases). Germline CDR1 reads KGHSH; CDR2 reads LQKENI. V lost 6 bases and J 3 bases, leaving 11 bases between the germline ends. The CDR3 has 13 residues. The CDR3 protein is CASSPGGDYGYTF. CDR3 DNA sequence: TGTGCCAGCTCTCCTGGAGGGGACTATGGCTACACCTTC. Combining the CDR3 with reference TRBV18 and TRBJ1-2 gives the whole variable domain NAGVMQNPRHLVRRRGQEARLRCSPMKGHSHVYWYRQLPEEGLKFMVYLQKENIIDESGMPKERFSAEFPKEGPSILRIQQVVRGDSAAYFCASSPGGDYGYTFGSGTRLTVV.

J is TRBJ2-1 and V is TRBV6-6; a possible D gene is TRBD2 (5 bases). Germline V gene lookup returns CDR1 MNHNY and CDR2 SVGAGI (reference sequence). Trimming took 0 bases from V and 8 from J, leaving 11 bases between them. The CDR3 contains 14 residues. The DNA for the CDR3 is TGTGCCAGCAGTTACTCAGAGGGATCCGATGAGCAGTTCTTC. Translation: CASSYSEGSDEQFF.

J is TRBJ2-3 and V is TRBV21-1; the tabulated D call, TRBD1, remains unverified against the DNA. TRBV21-1 is annotated as a pseudogene. The CDR3 is made up of 17 amino acids. CDR3 sequence: CASSKGSGPNATDTQYF. Here the CDR3 DNA reads TGTGCCAGCAGCAAAGGTTCAGGGCCCAACGCTACAGATACGCAGTATTTT.

The rearrangement uses TRBV7-9 and TRBJ2-7; possible D gene TRBD2, 9 bases. Germline CDR1 SEHNR, CDR2 FQNEAQ (reference sequence). The CDR3 is 18 residues long. V lost 8 bases to trimming and J lost 2 bases, with 28 bases between them. DNA for the CDR3: TGTGCCAGCCCCCCCCTCCAGGGGGCAGGCGGGGGGGCCTACGAGCAGTACTTC. Translated, it gives CASPPLQGAGGGAYEQYF.

This chain links TRBV4-1 with TRBJ1-5, with D maybe TRBD1 (6 bases). This CDR3 has 14 residues. Germline CDR1 is MGHRA and CDR2 is YSYEKL. V lost 5 bases and J lost 7, with 15 bases in between. The CDR3 here is CASSSGGASQPQHF. The CDR3 nucleotides are TGCGCCAGCAGCAGTGGGGGCGCGAGCCAGCCCCAGCATTTT.

The rearrangement links TRBV7-6 to TRBJ2-5, with unresolved D. Trimming shortened V by 5 bases and J by 0 bases, and 16 bases separated the two germline ends. Germline CDR1 and CDR2: SGHVS and FNYEAQ. The CDR3 has 16 residues. The CDR3 sequence: CASSRWVGTYQETQYF. The CDR3 DNA reads as TGTGCCAGCAGCCGTTGGGTGGGCACGTACCAAGAGACCCAGTACTTC.